Below are 27 T cell receptor beta chains sequenced from a single sample in a study of early T cells in non-severe SARS-CoV-2 infection. Each CDR3 protein is one row after TCRdb ran MiXCR on the 5' RACE reads. The data contain almost 45,000 distinct CDR3 sequences, roughly 6% of them singletons. Sequencing was done on a sample of whole blood. The receptors stem from an adult who was a healthcare worker with PCR-confirmed SARS-CoV-2 infection or an uninfected control (not recorded which).

This clonotype was detected ten times or more. This sequence joins TRBV6-1 and TRBJ1-5; TRBD1 agrees at 7 bases. The V and J ends lost 5 bases and 5 bases, in that order; junction bases with no gene match: 9. Germline V CDR1 and CDR2: MNHNS, SASEGT. The CDR3 runs to 15 residues. CDR3 DNA sequence: TGTGCCAGCAGTCCTGGGACAGATCGGGATCAGCCCCAGCATTTT. This encodes CASSPGTDRDQPQHF.

With respect to this clonotype: The junction differs from germline at one of its ends, possibly a read error. CDR3 sequence reads: CSASRGSTYDQYF. Written as DNA, the CDR3 is TGCAGTGCTAGTCGGGGTAGCACCTACGACCAGTACTTC. The chain joins TRBV20-1 to TRBJ2-7; D is perhaps TRBD2 (5 bases). From germline, CDR1 is DFQATT and CDR2 SNEGSKA (reference sequence). CDR3 length equals 13 residues.

V gene TRBV7-6 combines with J gene TRBJ1-1, with D possibly matching TRBD1 (5 bases). The V gene lost 0 bases and the J gene lost 6 bases, with 11 bases spanning the gap. Germline CDR1 SGHVS, CDR2 FNYEAQ. The CDR3 extends over 14 amino acids. Written as DNA, the CDR3 is TGTGCCAGCAGCTTAGCGAGGGGCAGCCCTGAAGCTTTCTTT. Translation: CASSLARGSPEAFF.

This clonotype was counted between two and nine times. The chain uses TRBV29-1 and TRBJ2-2, with unresolved D. CDR3 size: 13 residues. V lost 2 bases to trimming and J lost 4 bases, with 8 bases between them. Per germline, CDR1 SQVTM and CDR2 ANQGSEA. The CDR3 spells CSVEISGTGELFF. In DNA form, the CDR3 reads TGCAGCGTTGAAATTTCGGGCACCGGGGAGCTGTTTTTT.

The V gene is TRBV20-1, the J gene TRBJ1-2; D is unresolved. This CDR3 is 12 amino acids long. Trimming took off 5 bases at V and 4 bases at J, with 11 bases between the two ends. Germline loops: CDR1 DFQATT, CDR2 SNEGSKA (reference sequence). Written as DNA, the CDR3 is TGCAGTGCTCCGCCTGAGGGCTATGGCTACACCTTC. It translates to CSAPPEGYGYTF.

This chain connects TRBV29-1 to TRBJ2-7; 7 bases are a match to TRBD1. The CDR3 spans 12 residues. V lost 4 bases to trimming and J lost 4 bases; unmatched junction nucleotides: 4. CDR1 is SQVTM and CDR2 is ANQGSEA in the germline V gene. The CDR3 nucleotides are TGCAGCGTTGGACAGGGCGTTTACGAGCAGTACTTC. Protein sequence: CSVGQGVYEQYF.

This clonotype was seen at least ten times. The chain links TRBV12-3 or TRBV12-4 to TRBJ2-3; 9 positions agree with TRBD2. V lost 8 bases and J lost 4; bases outside the gene matches: 10. The CDR3 has 15 residues. CDR3 nucleotides: TGTGCCAGCGCCTCCGGGACTAGCAGCGCAGATACGCAGTATTTT. Translated: CASASGTSSADTQYF.

This clonotype was detected ten times or more. The V call is TRBV6-1, the J call TRBJ1-5, with D hard to call. Germline V gives CDR1 MNHNS, CDR2 SASEGT. This CDR3 is 14 amino acids long. Trimming took 8 bases from V and 6 from J, leaving 17 bases between them. Here the CDR3 reads CASGKTPDGQPQHF. CDR3 DNA sequence: TGTGCCAGCGGGAAAACCCCGGACGGTCAGCCCCAGCATTTT.

The CDR3 loop is CASSRDFYEQYF. CDR3 coding DNA: TGCGCCAGCAGCAGGGACTTTTACGAGCAGTACTTC. The gene calls are TRBV5-1 and TRBJ2-7; D perhaps matches TRBD2 (6 bases). Trimming left V 4 bases short and J 4 bases short, with 9 bases between. CDR3 length: 12 residues. In germline, CDR1 is SGHRS, CDR2 YFSETQ.

The CDR3 reads CASRPIAGGLNTGELFF. The DNA of the CDR3 is TGTGCCAGCAGACCAATAGCGGGGGGACTGAACACCGGGGAGCTGTTTTTT. The rearrangement uses TRBV11-2 and TRBJ2-2; the match to TRBD2 covers 10 bases. This CDR3 has 17 amino acids. V lost 6 bases to trimming and J lost 1 base; unmatched junction nucleotides: 8. The germline V gene has CDR1 SGHAT and CDR2 FQNNGV.

In this sample, this clonotype turned up many times. V is TRBV20-1 and J is TRBJ2-1; TRBD2 aligns across 9 bases. Germline V CDR1 and CDR2: DFQATT, SNEGSKA (reference sequence). The V gene end was trimmed by 3 bases and the J gene end by 2 bases; junction bases not matched to a gene: 8. The CDR3 has 16 residues. The DNA for the CDR3 is TGCAGTGCTAGTTTTGGCGGGGGGGCCCCCTACAATGAGCAGTTCTTC. This encodes CSASFGGGAPYNEQFF.

The gene calls are TRBV28 and TRBJ1-4; D possibly corresponds to TRBD1 (5 bases). The CDR3 runs to 14 residues. Trimming took 1 base from V and 8 from J, leaving 11 bases between them. In germline, CDR1 is MDHEN, CDR2 SYDVKM. The CDR3 nucleotides are TGTGCCAGCAGTTTATCGGGGGGACGGGAAAAACTGTTTTTT. As protein: CASSLSGGREKLFF.

This sequence joins TRBV5-1 and TRBJ1-1; 9 positions agree with TRBD1. This CDR3 has 14 amino acids. J was trimmed by 4 bases and V by 4 bases; bases with no gene match: 5. Per the germline V gene, CDR1 is SGHRS and CDR2 is YFSETQ. The CDR3: CASSKGQGPTEAFF. CDR3 sequence (DNA): TGCGCCAGCAGCAAAGGACAGGGGCCCACTGAAGCTTTCTTT.

The J gene is TRBJ1-4, the V gene TRBV7-9, with 8 bases lining up with TRBD1. From germline, CDR1 is SEHNR and CDR2 FQNEAQ (reference sequence). The CDR3 is made up of 13 amino acids. The V gene end was trimmed by 5 bases and the J gene end by 7 bases; junction bases not matched to a gene: 3. CDR3 amino acids: CASSQGAGEKLFF. CDR3 DNA: TGTGCCAGCAGCCAGGGGGCCGGTGAAAAACTGTTTTTT. The full variable domain, completed using reference TRBV7-9 and TRBJ1-4, is DTGVSQNPRHKITKRGQNVTFRCDPISEHNRLYWYRQTLGQGPEFLTYFQNEAQLEKSRLLSDRFSAERPKGSFSTLEIQRTEQGDSAMYLCASSQGAGEKLFFGSGTQLSVL.

This clonotype was observed a handful of times. The chain links TRBV6-1 to TRBJ2-5, with D possibly matching TRBD1 (6 bases). The germline CDR1 and CDR2 sequences are MNHNS and SASEGT. The CDR3 consists of 13 residues. The V gene lost 8 bases and the J gene lost 1 base, with 11 bases spanning the gap. CDR3 DNA sequence: TGTGCCAGCCGGACAGAACCCCAAGAGACCCAGTACTTC. Protein sequence: CASRTEPQETQYF.

This clonotype has ten or more counts. The rearrangement links TRBV7-2 to TRBJ1-1; a weak D match, TRBD1 (5 bases). Trimming pared 4 bases from V and 6 bases from J, leaving 15 bases between. CDR3 length equals 14 residues. Germline CDR1 and CDR2: SGHTA and FQGNSA. CDR3 residues: CASSSLGDYSEAFF. The CDR3, as DNA: TGTGCCAGCAGCTCACTCGGGGACTACTCTGAAGCTTTCTTT.

The table lists this clonotype with many counts. This chain connects TRBV27 to TRBJ2-3; TRBD1 is a possible D gene (5 bases). Germline V lookup: CDR1 MNHEY, CDR2 SMNVEV (reference sequence). The CDR3 covers 14 residues. V lost 2 bases to trimming and J lost 2 bases, with 8 bases between them. CDR3 in amino acids: CASSLTTATDTQYF. CDR3 DNA sequence: TGTGCCAGCAGTTTAACGACAGCCACAGATACGCAGTATTTT.

Many counts were recorded for this clonotype. CDR3 sequence: CASSSGNSPLHF. DNA of the CDR3: TGTGCCAGCAGTTCAGGGAATTCACCCCTCCACTTT. J is TRBJ1-6 and V is TRBV28; D perhaps matches TRBD1 (5 bases). The length of the CDR3 is 12 residues. Looked up from germline, CDR1 is MDHEN and CDR2 is SYDVKM. V lost 4 bases and J 7 bases, leaving 5 bases between the germline ends.

The sample holds many counts of this clonotype. The V call is TRBV6-1, the J call TRBJ2-3, with TRBD1 matching over 10 bases. CDR3 length: 15 residues. The V gene end was trimmed by 6 bases and the J gene end by 5 bases; junction bases not matched to a gene: 8. Germline V gene data show CDR1 as MNHNS and CDR2 as SASEGT. In DNA, the CDR3 is TGTGCCAGCAGAACGACAGGGGGCTTTGAAGATACGCAGTATTTT. Protein product: CASRTTGGFEDTQYF.

This clonotype appeared many times. The CDR3: CASSSTGNGYTF. The CDR3 coding sequence is TGTGCCAGCAGTTCGACAGGGAATGGCTACACCTTC. The V and J genes are TRBV27 and TRBJ1-2; 7 bases are a match to TRBD1. The CDR3 is 12 amino acids. Germline lookup yields CDR1 MNHEY and CDR2 SMNVEV (reference sequence). Trimming at V came to 4 bases and at J to 6 bases, leaving 2 bases not matched to a gene.

This clonotype has only a few counts. The chain carries TRBV12-3 or TRBV12-4 and TRBJ1-2, with D possibly TRBD1 on 6 matching bases. The CDR3 runs to 14 residues. Between the trimmed V and J ends, which lost 7 bases and 5 bases, there was a span of 17 bases. The CDR3 DNA is TGTGCCAGCACTAATCAGGGGATCGAGTATGGCTACACCTTC. It codes for CASTNQGIEYGYTF.

This clonotype was picked up many times. The chain links TRBV5-1 to TRBJ1-1, with no clear D. The CDR3 runs to 16 residues. V dropped 2 bases and J dropped 1 base, with 15 bases sitting between them. Germline lookup yields CDR1 SGHRS and CDR2 YFSETQ. The CDR3 sequence: CASSFQVLTTNTEAFF. The DNA of the CDR3 is TGCGCCAGCAGCTTTCAGGTTTTGACGACGAACACTGAAGCTTTCTTT.

This clonotype appeared many times. This chain links TRBV12-3 or TRBV12-4 with TRBJ2-5, with unresolved D. The CDR3 has 14 amino acids. V was shortened by 1 base and J by 2 bases, with 8 bases between the two germline ends. The CDR3: CASSLGTEQETQYF. The CDR3 DNA follows: TGTGCCAGCAGTTTAGGGACGGAGCAAGAGACCCAGTACTTC.

This clonotype came up a few times. V is TRBV7-8 and J is TRBJ2-3; D gene unclear. Germline CDR1 SGHVS, CDR2 FQNEAQ. There are 12 residues in the CDR3. V was shortened by 5 bases and J by 6 bases, with 9 bases between the two germline ends. The CDR3 spells CASSLQQDTQYF. The CDR3 nucleotides are TGTGCCAGCAGCCTACAGCAGGATACGCAGTATTTT. Full variable domain (rest looked up from reference TRBV7-8 and TRBJ2-3): GAGVSQSPRYKVAKRGQDVALRCDPISGHVSLFWYQQALGQGPEFLTYFQNEAQLDKSGLPSDRFFAERPEGSVSTLKIQRTQQEDSAVYLCASSLQQDTQYFGPGTRLTVL.

In its sample, this clonotype was seen a few times. DNA for the CDR3: TGTGCCACCGCCGGGACAGGGGATAACACCATATATTTT. As protein: CATAGTGDNTIYF. The chain combines TRBV24-1 with TRBJ1-3, with 10 nucleotides matching TRBD1. The CDR3 has 13 residues. The germline CDR1 and CDR2 sequences are KGHDR and SFDVKD. J lost 7 bases, V lost 9 bases, and 5 bases had no gene match.

This clonotype was observed once. This chain connects TRBV5-1 to TRBJ1-3; the D is unclear. Germline values: CDR1 SGHRS, CDR2 YFSETQ. Deletions cut 4 bases from V and 0 bases from J, with 11 bases between. This CDR3 is 15 amino acids long. CDR3 sequence reads: CASSPGPSSGNTIYF. CDR3 nucleotides: TGCGCCAGCAGCCCCGGACCGAGCTCTGGAAACACCATATATTTT.

This clonotype came up many times. The chain has TRBV12-3 or TRBV12-4 and TRBJ1-1; TRBD1 matches 10 bases. This CDR3 region has 14 residues. V lost 2 bases and J lost 5; bases outside the gene matches: 2. The CDR3 sequence is CASSLPGQGTEAFF. The CDR3 coding sequence is TGTGCCAGCAGTTTACCGGGACAGGGGACTGAAGCTTTCTTT.